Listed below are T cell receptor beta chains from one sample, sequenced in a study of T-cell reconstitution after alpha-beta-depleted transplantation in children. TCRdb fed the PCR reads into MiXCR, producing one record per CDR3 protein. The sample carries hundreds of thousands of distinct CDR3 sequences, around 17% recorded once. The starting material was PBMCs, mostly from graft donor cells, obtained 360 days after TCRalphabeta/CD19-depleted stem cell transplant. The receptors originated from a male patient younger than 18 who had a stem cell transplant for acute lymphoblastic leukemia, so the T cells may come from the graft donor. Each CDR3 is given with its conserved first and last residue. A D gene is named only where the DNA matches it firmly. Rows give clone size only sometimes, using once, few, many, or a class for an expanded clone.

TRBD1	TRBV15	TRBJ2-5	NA	CATGQATKTQYF	TGTGCCACCGGACAGGCGACGAAGACCCAGTACTTC
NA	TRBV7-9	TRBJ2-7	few	CASSPRTNGEQYF	TGTGCCAGCAGCCCACGGACGAACGGCGAGCAGTACTTC
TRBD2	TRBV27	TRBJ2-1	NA	CASSLFPGRGTSAGSSYNEQFF	TGTGCCAGCAGTTTATTTCCAGGACGCGGGACTAGCGCCGGGAGCTCCTACAATGAGCAGTTCTTC
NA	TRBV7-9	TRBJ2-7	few	CASSLEVGVNEQYF	TGTGCCAGCAGCTTAGAGGTGGGAGTGAACGAGCAGTACTTC
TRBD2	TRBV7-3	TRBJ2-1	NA	CASSLTVTSGRAGEQFF	TGTGCCAGCAGCTTAACAGTTACTAGCGGGAGGGCGGGTGAGCAGTTCTTC
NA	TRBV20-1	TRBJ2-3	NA	CSARFGDTQYF	TGCAGTGCTAGATTTGGCGATACGCAGTATTTT
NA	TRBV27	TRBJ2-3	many	CASSWGLTDTQYF	TGTGCCAGCAGTTGGGGACTCACAGATACGCAGTATTTT
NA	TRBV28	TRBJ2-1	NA	CASSLWNRGLDYYNEQFF	TGTGCCAGCAGTTTATGGAACAGGGGACTAGACTACTACAATGAGCAGTTCTTC
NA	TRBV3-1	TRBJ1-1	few	CASSQGGAGEAFF	TGTGCCAGCAGCCAAGGCGGGGCAGGTGAAGCTTTCTTT
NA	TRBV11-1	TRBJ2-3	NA	CASSLVLPGPPSTDTQYF	TGTGCCAGCAGCTTAGTCCTACCGGGGCCTCCAAGCACAGATACGCAGTATTTT
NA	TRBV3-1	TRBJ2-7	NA	CASSQEITYEQYF	TGTGCCAGCAGCCAAGAGATAACCTACGAGCAGTACTTC
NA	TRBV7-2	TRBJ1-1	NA	CASSLSFQGSRNTEAFF	TGTGCCAGCAGCTTAAGTTTTCAGGGGTCCCGGAACACTGAAGCTTTCTTT
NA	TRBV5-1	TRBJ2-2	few	CASSADLTGELFF	TGCGCCAGCAGCGCAGACCTAACCGGGGAGCTGTTTTTT
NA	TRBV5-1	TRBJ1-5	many	CASSLGLDQPQHF	TGCGCCAGCAGCTTGGGTTTGGATCAGCCCCAGCATTTT
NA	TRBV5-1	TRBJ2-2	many	CASSTGHSLRVAGELFF	TGCGCCAGCAGCACAGGACACTCCCTTCGGGTGGCCGGGGAGCTGTTTTTT
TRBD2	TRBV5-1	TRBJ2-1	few	CASSLAVAGASHEQFF	TGCGCCAGCAGCTTGGCCGTTGCGGGAGCTTCCCATGAGCAGTTCTTC
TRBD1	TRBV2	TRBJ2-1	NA	CASSEDRGTYNEQFF	TGTGCCAGCAGTGAAGACAGGGGGACCTACAATGAGCAGTTCTTC
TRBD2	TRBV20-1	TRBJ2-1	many	CSASPLAGGSPSYNEQFF	TGCAGTGCTAGCCCGCTAGCGGGAGGGTCCCCTTCCTACAATGAGCAGTTCTTC
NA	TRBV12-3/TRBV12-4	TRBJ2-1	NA	CASGPLRAFVGEQFF	TGTGCCAGCGGACCCCTGAGGGCCTTTGTAGGAGAGCAGTTCTTC
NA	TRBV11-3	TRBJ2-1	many	CASSPGSEQFF	TGTGCCAGCAGCCCGGGTAGTGAGCAGTTCTTC
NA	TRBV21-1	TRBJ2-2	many	CASRGGSGTGELFF	TGTGCCAGCAGGGGCGGGAGTGGCACCGGGGAGCTGTTTTTT
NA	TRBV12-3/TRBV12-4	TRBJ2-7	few	CASRRGDSRYEQYF	TGTGCCAGCAGGAGGGGGGACAGTCGATACGAGCAGTACTTC
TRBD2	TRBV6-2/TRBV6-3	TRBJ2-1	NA	CASSRLAYEQFF	TGTGCCAGCAGTCGACTAGCGTATGAGCAGTTCTTC
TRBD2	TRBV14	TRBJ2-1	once	CASRSGLAGFSYNEQFF	TGTGCCAGCAGATCTGGACTAGCGGGATTCTCCTACAATGAGCAGTTCTTC
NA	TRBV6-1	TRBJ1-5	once	CASRPASLKQPQHF	TGTGCCAGCAGGCCGGCCTCACTCAAACAGCCCCAGCATTTT
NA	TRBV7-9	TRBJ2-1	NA	CASSLGSLKGSYNEQFF	TGTGCCAGCAGCTTAGGTTCCTTAAAGGGCTCCTACAATGAGCAGTTCTTC
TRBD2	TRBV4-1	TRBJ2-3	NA	CASSQPPGLAATDTQYF	TGCGCCAGCAGCCAGCCTCCGGGACTAGCGGCTACAGATACGCAGTATTTT
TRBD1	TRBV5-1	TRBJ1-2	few	CASRHRGLNYGYTF	TGCGCCAGCAGGCACAGGGGGCTCAACTATGGCTACACCTTC
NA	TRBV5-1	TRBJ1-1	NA	CASSLEALDSLTEAFF	TGCGCCAGCAGCTTGGAGGCCCTCGACAGTCTCACCGAAGCTTTCTTT
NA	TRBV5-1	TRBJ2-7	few	CASSRVLGRQTYEQYF	TGCGCCAGCAGCCGGGTCCTGGGGCGACAAACCTACGAGCAGTACTTC
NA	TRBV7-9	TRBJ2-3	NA	CASSPGHELTDTQYF	TGTGCCAGCAGCCCCGGACACGAGCTCACAGATACGCAGTATTTT
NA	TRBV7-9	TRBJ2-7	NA	CASSLVVWREVGEQYF	TGTGCCAGCAGCTTAGTTGTTTGGCGGGAAGTCGGCGAGCAGTACTTC
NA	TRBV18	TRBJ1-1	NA	CASSLRGGVDTEAFF	TGTGCCAGCTCACTTAGAGGAGGCGTAGATACTGAAGCTTTCTTT
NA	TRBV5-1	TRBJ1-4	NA	CASRYRRKLFF	TGCGCCAGCAGATATCGCAGGAAACTGTTTTTT
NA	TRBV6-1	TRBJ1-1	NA	CASRDMGMNTEAFF	TGTGCCAGCAGAGATATGGGGATGAACACTGAAGCTTTCTTT
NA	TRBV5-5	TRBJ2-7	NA	CASSLGGRGTYEQYF	TGTGCCAGCAGCTTGGGAGGACGGGGAACCTACGAGCAGTACTTC
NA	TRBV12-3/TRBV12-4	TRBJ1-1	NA	CASSLWGKGRRNTEAFF	TGTGCCAGCAGTTTGTGGGGAAAGGGCAGACGGAACACTGAAGCTTTCTTT
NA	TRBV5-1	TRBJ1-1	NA	CASSPYPGGNTEAFF	TGCGCCAGCAGCCCCTACCCGGGGGGGAACACTGAAGCTTTCTTT
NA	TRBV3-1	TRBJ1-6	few	CASSQGTANSPLHF	TGTGCCAGCAGCCAAGGGACAGCTAATTCACCCCTCCACTTT